This is a list of T cell receptor beta chains from one sample in a study of esophageal squamous cell carcinoma under preoperative chemotherapy. Via MiXCR, TCRdb re-called the PCR reads, giving one row per CDR3 protein. The data hold almost 9,500 distinct CDR3 sequences, with about 52% observed a single time. Collection of the sample occurred from a patient given preoperative chemotherapy. These receptors were taken from a human donor with esophageal squamous cell carcinoma. The donor label of this sample is uncertain. The CDR3 runs from the conserved cysteine through the conserved F or W. The order of the fields is J gene, V gene, D gene, clone size, CDR3 protein, CDR3 DNA. D genes are given only for firm matches. Where a row states a size, it is once, few, many or the class of an expanded clone; other rows omit it.

TRBJ2-3 TRBV6-5 NA NA CASSSLYGVLGLRDTNTQYF TGTGCCAGCAGTTCCCTGTACGGTGTGCTGGGTTTGCGTGACACAAACACGCAGTATTTT
TRBJ2-5 TRBV6-1 NA many CASSDGTSRWETQYF TGTGCCAGCAGTGACGGGACGTCCCGGTGGGAGACCCAGTACTTC
TRBJ2-1 TRBV5-5 NA many CASSLARGHYEQFF TGTGCCAGCAGCTTGGCCCGGGGGCACTACGAGCAGTTCTTC
TRBJ2-5 TRBV4-1 NA few CASSQDAEETQYF TGCGCCAGCAGCCAAGACGCAGAAGAGACCCAGTACTTC
TRBJ2-5 TRBV20-1 TRBD2 few CSATPSGTSGRAAETQYF TGCAGTGCTACCCCCTCCGGGACTAGCGGGAGGGCCGCAGAGACCCAGTACTTC
TRBJ2-7 TRBV12-3/TRBV12-4 TRBD1 medium-sized CASSLVIRGTGRIYEQYF TGTGCCAGCAGTTTGGTAATTCGGGGGACAGGTCGTATCTACGAGCAGTACTTC
TRBJ1-1 TRBV6-1 TRBD1 NA CASKYLTTGGRNTEAFF TGTGCCAGCAAGTACCTCACGACAGGGGGTAGGAACACTGAAGCTTTCTTT
TRBJ2-2 TRBV27 TRBD1 many CASSVRQGAANTGELFF TGTGCCAGCAGTGTAAGGCAGGGGGCCGCGAACACCGGGGAGCTGTTTTTT
TRBJ1-2 TRBV11-3 NA many CASSLDGTTGDGYTF TGTGCCAGCAGCTTGGACGGGACAACGGGCGATGGCTACACCTTC
TRBJ2-1 TRBV6-5 NA few CASSYSRQLYEQFF TGTGCCAGCAGTTACTCGAGACAGTTGTACGAGCAGTTCTTC
TRBJ2-7 TRBV7-6 TRBD1 large CASSLDRGAAYEQYF TGTGCCAGCAGCCTAGACAGGGGCGCCGCCTACGAGCAGTACTTC
TRBJ2-5 TRBV7-2 TRBD1 NA CASSSWTGRETQYF TGTGCCAGCAGCTCATGGACAGGGAGAGAGACCCAGTACTTC
TRBJ2-3 TRBV25-1 NA few CASSETGRMPDTQYF TGTGCCAGCAGTGAAACGGGCAGGATGCCGGATACGCAGTATTTT
TRBJ1-1 TRBV6-1 TRBD1 NA CASSRQHRGLDTEAFF TGTGCCAGCAGTCGGCAGCACAGGGGGCTGGACACTGAAGCTTTCTTT
TRBJ2-7 TRBV6-1 NA NA CASSEGHTYEQYF TGTGCCAGCAGTGAAGGGCACACCTACGAGCAGTACTTC
TRBJ1-2 TRBV14 NA many CASSQEFQWTPSRGYTF TGTGCCAGCAGCCAAGAATTTCAGTGGACACCAAGTCGGGGCTACACCTTC
TRBJ2-3 TRBV7-8 NA NA CASSHGGDSMTGAQYF TGTGCCAGCAGCCACGGGGGGGACTCAATGACAGGGGCGCAGTATTTT
TRBJ2-2 TRBV6-4 NA medium-sized CASSDVNTGELFF TGTGCCAGCAGTGACGTGAACACCGGGGAGCTGTTTTTT
TRBJ2-1 TRBV6-1 NA NA CASSTRKPGELFF TGTGCCAGCAGCACGAGGAAGCCCGGGGAGCTGTTCTTT
TRBJ2-3 TRBV6-1 NA NA CASRGEGSDKQFF TGTGCCAGCAGGGGTGAGGGCTCAGATAAGCAGTTTTTT
TRBJ2-3 TRBV27 NA NA CASSLAGLAPDTQYF TGTGCCAGCAGTTTGGCGGGGTTAGCCCCAGATACGCAGTATTTT
TRBJ2-3 TRBV7-9 TRBD2 NA CASSLGLAPLGDTQYF TGTGCCAGCAGCTTAGGACTAGCGCCCCTCGGCGATACGCAGTATTTT
TRBJ1-2 TRBV6-1 TRBD1 medium-sized CASSEEDRAYGYTF TGTGCCAGCAGTGAAGAAGACAGGGCCTATGGCTACACCTTC
TRBJ2-5 TRBV12-3/TRBV12-4 NA NA CASSSRREPQETQYF TGTGCCAGCAGTAGCCGACGGGAACCCCAAGAGACCCAGTACTTC
TRBJ2-7 TRBV19 NA many CASREAGASYEQYF TGTGCCAGTAGGGAAGCCGGGGCCTCCTACGAGCAGTACTTC
TRBJ2-3 TRBV6-1 NA NA CASGVDAKNTQYF TGTGCCTCGGGAGTGGACGCCAAAAACACGCAGTATTTC
TRBJ1-5 TRBV6-1 TRBD1 many CASRDRGYSNQPQHF TGTGCCAGCAGGGACAGGGGATATAGCAATCAGCCCCAGCATTTT
TRBJ2-3 TRBV3-1 NA few CASSQDGGASTDTQYF TGTGCCAGCAGCCAAGATGGAGGGGCTAGCACAGATACGCAGTATTTT
TRBJ1-3 TRBV18 NA NA CASSPGPSGNTIYF TGTGCCAGCTCGCCAGGACCTTCGGGAAACACCATATATTTT
TRBJ2-3 TRBV10-3 TRBD1 NA CAITPRGQGEGTQYF TGTGCCATCACCCCTAGGGGACAGGGGGAGGGTACGCAGTATTTT
TRBJ2-5 TRBV11-3 NA medium-sized CASSFGGSYNEQYF TGTGCCAGCAGCTTTGGGGGTTCTTACAATGAGCAGTACTTC
TRBJ2-1 TRBV3-1 NA few CASSQTRTQFF TGTGCCAGCAGCCAGACGAGGACCCAGTTCTTC
TRBJ2-2 TRBV10-3 NA NA CATGCATPGEQFF TGTGCCACGGGCTGTGCGACCCCCGGGGAGCAGTTCTTT
TRBJ1-5 TRBV7-8 NA many CASSLALLFGDNQPQHF TGTGCCAGCAGCTTAGCCCTGTTATTTGGGGATAATCAGCCCCAGCATTTT
TRBJ2-1 TRBV29-1 NA NA CSVESGYGYEQFF TGCAGCGTTGAATCAGGGTATGGCTACGAGCAGTTCTTC
TRBJ2-3 TRBV12-3/TRBV12-4 NA NA CASAMGGGGGTETQYF TGTGCCAGCGCGATGGGAGGGGGAGGGGGTACAGAGACGCAGTATTTT
TRBJ2-1 TRBV5-4 TRBD2 few CASSSLAGGRAYYNEQFF TGTGCCAGCAGCTCCCTGGCGGGCGGGAGGGCATACTACAATGAGCAGTTCTTC
TRBJ2-7 TRBV7-9 NA many CASSLWDSYEQYF TGTGCCAGCAGCTTATGGGACTCCTACGAGCAGTACTTC
TRBJ1-1 TRBV6-1 NA many CASRIHRDQNTEAFF TGTGCCAGCAGGATCCACAGGGATCAGAACACTGAAGCTTTCTTT
TRBJ2-1 TRBV6-1 TRBD2 few CASSEEAGGYNEQFF TGTGCCAGCAGTGAAGAAGCGGGAGGCTACAATGAGCAGTTCTTC
TRBJ2-5 TRBV5-3 NA many CARSLAPGPTFDEQYF TGTGCCAGAAGCTTGGCCCCGGGACCCACTTTCGATGAGCAGTACTTC
TRBJ2-7 TRBV6-1 TRBD2 many CASSGLAGVHEQYF TGTGCCAGCAGTGGGCTAGCGGGAGTACATGAGCAGTACTTC
TRBJ2-5 TRBV6-1 TRBD2 few CASSTLGVAGVRETQYF TGTGCCAGCAGTACCCTTGGGGTAGCGGGAGTGAGAGAGACCCAGTACTTC
TRBJ2-7 TRBV3-1 NA many CASSPGPAIYEQYF TGTGCCAGCAGCCCCGGGCCGGCAATCTACGAGCAGTACTTC
TRBJ2-3 TRBV6-1 NA NA CASSIAEQETQYF TGTGCCAGCAGTATTGCGGAACAAGAGACCCAGTACTTT
TRBJ2-5 TRBV6-2/TRBV6-3 NA NA CASSYSGGEQYF TGTGCCAGCAGTTACTCAGGAGGTGAGCAGTACTTC
TRBJ2-7 TRBV6-1 TRBD1 NA CASSIPGTAREQYF TGTGCCAGCAGTATTCCCGGGACAGCCCGCGAGCAGTACTTC
TRBJ2-3 TRBV6-1 NA NA CASSEGGRGGKNTQYF TGTGCCAGCAGTGAAGGGGGGCGGGGAGGGAAAAACACGCAGTATTTC
TRBJ2-2 TRBV12-5 TRBD2 many CASGFGTSGTTGELFF TGTGCTAGTGGTTTCGGGACTAGCGGGACAACCGGGGAGCTGTTTTTT
TRBJ2-1 TRBV7-2 TRBD2 NA CASSLDSGRPSDEQFF TGTGCCAGCAGCTTAGATAGCGGGAGACCCTCGGATGAGCAGTTCTTC
TRBJ2-3 TRBV6-1 NA NA CASSEENGDTQYF TGTGCCAGCAGTGAAGAAAATGGGGATACGCAGTATTTT